This TCR beta chain is drawn from a study of blood T cell repertoires in COVID-19. Overall study: Italy, Spain and the United States were the sources of the convalescent and acute COVID-19 samples. The analysed material was cDNA or gDNA that came from T cells, B-cell-depleted T cells, or PBMCs.

In the original processing: By means of reference gene primer amplification, nucleated cell counts were estimated. Repertoires were generated with immunoSEQ multiplex PCR, while TCRdb's copy carries only in-frame clones and drops some. That table gives V, J and clone size, and the DNA gave D and trimming. The table records tens of thousands of clones, 70% to 90% of them present only once. This TCR was recovered from a human donor with active COVID-19. The donor label of this sample is uncertain. Sequences were obtained from peripheral blood.

The CDR3 loop reads CVAGSSYNEQFF. The DNA of the CDR3 is TGTGTAGCGGGGAGCTCCTACAATGAGCAGTTCTTC. J is TRBJ2-1 and V is TRBV6-5; 8 bases match TRBD2. The CDR3 consists of 12 residues. The germline V gene has CDR1 MNHEY and CDR2 SVGAGI.